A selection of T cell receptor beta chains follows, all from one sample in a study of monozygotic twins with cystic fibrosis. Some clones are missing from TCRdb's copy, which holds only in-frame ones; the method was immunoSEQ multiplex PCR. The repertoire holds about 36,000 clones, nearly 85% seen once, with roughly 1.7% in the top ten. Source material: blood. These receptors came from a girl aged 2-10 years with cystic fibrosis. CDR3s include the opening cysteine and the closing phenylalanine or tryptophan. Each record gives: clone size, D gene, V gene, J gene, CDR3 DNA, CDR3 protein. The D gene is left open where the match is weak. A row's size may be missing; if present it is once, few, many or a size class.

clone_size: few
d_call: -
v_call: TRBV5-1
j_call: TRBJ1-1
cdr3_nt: TGCGCCAGCAGCCGGACGGATGAAGCTTTCTTT
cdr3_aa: CASSRTDEAFF

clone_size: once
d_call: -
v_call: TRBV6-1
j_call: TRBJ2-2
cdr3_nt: TGTGCCAGCAGTGGGGGTCCCGGGGAGCTGTTTTTT
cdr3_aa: CASSGGPGELFF

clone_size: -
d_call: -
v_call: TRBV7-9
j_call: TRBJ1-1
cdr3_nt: TGTGCCAGCAGCTTAGAAACTGAAGCTTTCTTT
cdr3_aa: CASSLETEAFF

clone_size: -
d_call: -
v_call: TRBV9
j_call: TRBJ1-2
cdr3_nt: TGTGCCAGCAGCACCGAAGTGATGGGGCTCTATGGCTACACCTTC
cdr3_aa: CASSTEVMGLYGYTF

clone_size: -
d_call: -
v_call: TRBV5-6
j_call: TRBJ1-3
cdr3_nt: TGTGCCAGCAGAAGACGGAGCTCTGGAAACACCATATATTTT
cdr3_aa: CASRRRSSGNTIYF

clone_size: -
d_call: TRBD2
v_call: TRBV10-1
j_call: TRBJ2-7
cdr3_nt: TGCGCCGCCGCCACTAGCGGGGCGGCCGTCTACGAGCAGTACTTC
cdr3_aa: CAAATSGAAVYEQYF

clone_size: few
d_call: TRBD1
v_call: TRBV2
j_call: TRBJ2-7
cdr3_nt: TGTGCCAGCCACAGGGGGCGTGAGCAGTACTTC
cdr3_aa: CASHRGREQYF

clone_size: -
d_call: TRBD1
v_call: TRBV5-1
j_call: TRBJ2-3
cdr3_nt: TGCGCCAGCAGCCGGCGGAGGACAGGGAAGACAGATACGCAGTATTTT
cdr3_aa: CASSRRRTGKTDTQYF

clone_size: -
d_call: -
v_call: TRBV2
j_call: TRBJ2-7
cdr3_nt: TGTGCCAGCAGTGAACGGGATCGGTACGAGCAGTACTTC
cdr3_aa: CASSERDRYEQYF

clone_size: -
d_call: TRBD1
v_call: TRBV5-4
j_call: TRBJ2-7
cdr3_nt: TGTGCCAGCAGCTTGGATGGGACAGGGGACTACGAGCAGTACTTC
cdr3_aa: CASSLDGTGDYEQYF